These 21 T cell receptor beta chains share one sample of origin, sequenced in a study of blood T cell repertoires in COVID-19. Assay: immunoSEQ multiplex PCR; the TCRdb copy retains only in-frame clones and omits some. The repertoire holds 70,000 or so clones, with 70% to 75% as singletons. The specimen was peripheral blood. These receptors were obtained from a man between 70 and 80 years old with acute or convalescent COVID-19.

This chain connects TRBV5-6 to TRBJ2-1; 10 nucleotides line up with TRBD2. The CDR3 extends over 15 amino acids. Germline CDR1 reads SGHDT; CDR2 reads YYEEEE. V gave up 1 base and J gave up 6 bases; unmatched junction bases: 4. This chain's CDR3 is CASSLPSGSANEQFF. CDR3 sequence (DNA): TGTGCCAGCAGCTTGCCTAGCGGGAGCGCCAATGAGCAGTTCTTC. The full variable domain, its missing parts supplied by reference TRBV5-6 and TRBJ2-1, is DAGVTQSPTHLIKTRGQQVTLRCSPKSGHDTVSWYQQALGQGPQFIFQYYEEEERQRGNFPDRFSGHQFPNYSSELNVNALLLGDSALYLCASSLPSGSANEQFFGPGTRLTVL.

This clone was counted only a few times. This sequence joins TRBV11-2 and TRBJ2-5, with D unresolved. V lost 1 base and J 4 bases, leaving 13 bases between the germline ends. CDR3 length: 15 residues. Germline V gene data show CDR1 as SGHAT and CDR2 as FQNNGV. The chain's CDR3 is CASSLGADSRETQYF. DNA for the CDR3: TGTGCCAGCAGCTTAGGTGCCGACTCAAGAGAGACCCAGTACTTC. The variable domain in full, completed from reference TRBV11-2 and TRBJ2-5, reads EAGVAQSPRYKIIEKRQSVAFWCNPISGHATLYWYQQILGQGPKLLIQFQNNGVVDDSQLPKDRFSAERLKGVDSTLKIQPAKLEDSAVYLCASSLGADSRETQYFGPGTRLLVL.

V gene TRBV9 combines with J gene TRBJ1-1; TRBD1 might be the D (5 bases). The V end was cut by 0 bases, the J end by 0 bases, with 18 bases between. Germline V gene data show CDR1 as SGDLS and CDR2 as YYNGEE. CDR3 length equals 18 residues. The CDR3 coding sequence is TGTGCCAGCAGCGTAGGGGCCTTGGGGGGGACCTTGAACACTGAAGCTTTCTTT. It specifies CASSVGALGGTLNTEAFF.

This clone was seen more than once but under ten times. CDR3 amino acids: CASSPTSGGEAFF. Written as DNA, the CDR3 is TGTGCCAGCTCACCAACCTCTGGCGGGGAAGCTTTCTTT. The chain links TRBV18 to TRBJ1-1; D gene ambiguous. The CDR3 totals 13 residues. Trimming stripped 2 bases from V and 8 bases from J, with 12 bases between. The germline V gene has CDR1 KGHSH and CDR2 LQKENI.

This chain joins TRBV7-2 and TRBJ1-5; D call uncertain. The CDR3 runs to 16 residues. Trimming removed 4 bases at V and 2 bases at J, with 15 bases between. Germline CDR1 and CDR2: SGHTA and FQGNSA. This CDR3 reads CASSSSGPRGNQPQHF. The CDR3 DNA reads TGTGCCAGCAGCTCCTCGGGCCCGAGGGGCAATCAGCCCCAGCATTTT.

This clone was counted only a few times. This chain links TRBV5-5 with TRBJ2-2; 7 bases are a match to TRBD2. The J segment lost 4 bases and the V segment lost 0 bases, leaving 6 bases of the junction unmatched. CDR3 length equals 16 residues. Germline V gene data show CDR1 as SGHKS and CDR2 as YYEKEE (reference sequence). DNA for the CDR3: TGTGCCAGCAGCTTGGAAGGGACTAAGATCACCGGGGAGCTGTTTTTT. Amino acid sequence: CASSLEGTKITGELFF.

This clone has just one count. The chain has TRBV28 and TRBJ2-5, with D maybe TRBD2 (6 bases). This CDR3 spans 15 amino acids. Germline V lookup: CDR1 MDHEN, CDR2 SYDVKM. The V gene lost 7 bases and the J gene lost 1 base, with 16 bases spanning the gap. The CDR3 coding sequence is TGTGCCAGCACTTTCGGTCAGGGACTCCAAGAGACCCAGTACTTC. The encoded protein is CASTFGQGLQETQYF.

V is TRBV27 and J is TRBJ2-1; TRBD2 matches at 8 bases. V shed 5 bases, J shed 9 bases, and the junction held 6 bases outside the gene matches. CDR1 and CDR2 (germline): MNHEY, SMNVEV (reference sequence). This CDR3 spans 13 amino acids. The chain's CDR3 is CASSPGLAGEQFF. In DNA, the CDR3 is TGTGCCAGCAGTCCCGGACTAGCTGGTGAGCAGTTCTTC.

V is TRBV10-1 and J is TRBJ2-1; 7 nucleotides align to TRBD2. Per the germline V gene, CDR1 is WNHNN and CDR2 is SYGVQD (reference sequence). The CDR3 is made up of 18 amino acids. J lost 0 bases, V lost 4 bases, and 12 bases had no gene match. CDR3 amino acids: CASSAKGRRESSYNEQFF. For the CDR3, the DNA is TGCGCCAGCAGTGCTAAGGGTAGGCGGGAGAGCTCCTACAATGAGCAGTTCTTC.

The CDR3 DNA sequence: TGTGCCAGCAGTCCAGTTCCTTCAGGGGGCGAAAAAGGGACGCAGTATTTT. This gives the protein CASSPVPSGGEKGTQYF. The chain joins TRBV6-2 or TRBV6-3 to TRBJ2-3; 8 bases fit TRBD1. Germline V gene data show CDR1 as MNHEY and CDR2 as SVGEGT. This CDR3 contains 17 residues. J gave up 9 bases and V 5 bases, and 19 bases lay outside the gene matches.

This clone was found a few times. The chain links TRBV19 to TRBJ1-1; the D gene is possibly TRBD1 (6 bases). The CDR3 has 15 amino acids. CDR1 LNHDA and CDR2 SQIVND come from the germline V gene (reference sequence). The V end lost 4 bases, the J end lost 1 base, and 13 bases lay between the germline ends. The CDR3: CASSNRGQRNTEAFF. In DNA, the CDR3 is TGTGCCAGTAGTAATCGGGGACAACGGAACACTGAAGCTTTCTTT.

V is TRBV10-3 and J is TRBJ1-6; the match to TRBD1 covers 7 bases. In germline, CDR1 is ENHRY, CDR2 SYGVKD. J was trimmed by 8 bases and V by 7 bases; bases with no gene match: 8. CDR3 size: 14 residues. The CDR3 spells CAITRGQIDSPLHF. CDR3 coding DNA: TGTGCCATCACTAGGGGACAGATCGATTCACCCCTCCACTTT.

The rearrangement uses TRBV4-1 and TRBJ1-1, with D unresolved. The length of the CDR3 is 16 residues. Germline V CDR1 and CDR2: MGHRA, YSYEKL. V was cut by 1 base and J by 0 bases, with 12 bases left in between. The CDR3 DNA follows: TGCGCCAGCAGCCAAGGGGCAGGTTTCATGAACACTGAAGCTTTCTTT. This translates into CASSQGAGFMNTEAFF.

This clone showed up just once. The chain carries TRBV10-3 and TRBJ2-7; possible D gene TRBD1, 6 bases. Per germline, CDR1 ENHRY and CDR2 SYGVKD. This CDR3 spans 14 amino acids. The ends were cut back, 6 bases at V and 6 bases at J, with 18 bases in the middle. CDR3 protein: CAISYREGSSEQYF. The CDR3 bases are TGTGCCATCAGCTACAGGGAAGGGTCATCCGAGCAGTACTTC.

This chain uses TRBV20-1 with TRBJ2-7; D not resolved. This CDR3 has 11 residues. Germline V gene data show CDR1 as DFQATT and CDR2 as SNEGSKA (reference sequence). The chain's CDR3 is CRAINSYEQYF. The CDR3 nucleotides are TGCAGGGCCATCAACTCCTACGAGCAGTACTTC.

J is TRBJ2-5 and V is TRBV15, with 7 bases that match TRBD2. V was clipped by 3 bases and J by 3 bases; unmatched bases: 13. The CDR3 runs to 17 residues. CDR1 is LNHNV, CDR2 YYDKDF, per germline (reference sequence). The CDR3: CATSRGPMGGEKETQYF. CDR3 nucleotide sequence: TGTGCCACCAGCAGGGGTCCCATGGGGGGGGAGAAAGAGACCCAGTACTTC. Drawing the rest from reference TRBV15 and TRBJ2-5, the complete variable domain is DAMVIQNPRYQVTQFGKPVTLSCSQTLNHNVMYWYQQKSSQAPKLLFHYYDKDFNNEADTPDNFQSRRPNTSFCFLDIRSPGLGDTAMYLCATSRGPMGGEKETQYFGPGTRLLVL.

This chain links TRBV11-2 with TRBJ1-1; 7 positions match TRBD1. CDR3 size: 12 residues. Trimming cost V 4 bases and J 10 bases; bases outside gene matches: 6. CDR1 is SGHAT, CDR2 FQNNGV, per germline. The CDR3 DNA sequence: TGTGCCAGCAGCTCAGACAGGGTCAGAGCTTTCTTT. This sequence encodes CASSSDRVRAFF.

The chain joins TRBV7-9 to TRBJ1-1; 10 bases line up with TRBD1. J gave up 4 bases and V 3 bases, and 2 bases lay outside the gene matches. The CDR3 contains 14 residues. Germline V CDR1 and CDR2: SEHNR, FQNEAQ (reference sequence). CDR3 in DNA: TGTGCCAGCAGCTTCCGGGACAGGGGCACTGAAGCTTTCTTT. Encoded protein: CASSFRDRGTEAFF. The full variable domain, in which reference TRBV7-9 and TRBJ1-1 provide the parts outside the CDR3, is DTGVSQNPRHKITKRGQNVTFRCDPISEHNRLYWYRQTLGQGPEFLTYFQNEAQLEKSRLLSDRFSAERPKGSFSTLEIQRTEQGDSAMYLCASSFRDRGTEAFFGQGTRLTVV.

This chain links TRBV28 with TRBJ2-5; D not certain. The CDR3 runs to 13 residues. CDR1 and CDR2 from the germline V gene are MDHEN and SYDVKM. V was pared by 3 bases and J by 1 base, with 6 bases between. The CDR3 sequence is CASSLNFQETQYF. CDR3 bases: TGTGCCAGCAGTTTGAACTTCCAAGAGACCCAGTACTTC.

The V gene is TRBV3-1 (or the pseudogene TRBV3-2), the J gene TRBJ2-3; the match to TRBD1 covers 7 bases. The ends lost 4 bases at V and 1 base at J; junction bases unmatched: 5. The CDR3 has 15 amino acids. The V gene's germline CDR1 is LGHDT and CDR2 YNNKEL (reference sequence). The CDR3: CASSRIGTGTDTQYF. The CDR3 DNA reads as TGTGCCAGCAGCCGAATTGGGACAGGCACAGATACGCAGTATTTT.

The CDR3 DNA is TGTGCCAGCAGCCCCCTCGGCAGCGTGCCTTACGAGCAGTACTTC. It specifies CASSPLGSVPYEQYF. The chain links TRBV14 to TRBJ2-7; D is unresolved. The CDR3 runs to 15 residues. Trimming removed 4 bases at V and 4 bases at J, with 17 bases between. In germline, CDR1 is SGHDN, CDR2 FVKESK.